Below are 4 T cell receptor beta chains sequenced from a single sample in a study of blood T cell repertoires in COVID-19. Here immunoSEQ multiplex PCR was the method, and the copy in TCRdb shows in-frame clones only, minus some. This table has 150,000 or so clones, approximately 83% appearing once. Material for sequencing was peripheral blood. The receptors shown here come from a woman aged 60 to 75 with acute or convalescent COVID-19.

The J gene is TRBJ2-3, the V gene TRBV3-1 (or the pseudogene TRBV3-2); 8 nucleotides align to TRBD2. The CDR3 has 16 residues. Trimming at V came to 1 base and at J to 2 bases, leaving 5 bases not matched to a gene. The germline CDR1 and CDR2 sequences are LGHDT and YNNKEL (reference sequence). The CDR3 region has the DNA TGTGCCAGCAGCCAAGCCAGCGGGGGACTCACAGATACGCAGTATTTT. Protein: CASSQASGGLTDTQYF.

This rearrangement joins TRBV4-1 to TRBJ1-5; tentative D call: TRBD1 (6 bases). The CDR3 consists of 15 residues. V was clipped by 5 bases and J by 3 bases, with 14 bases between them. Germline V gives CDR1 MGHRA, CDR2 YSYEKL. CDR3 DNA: TGCGCCAGCAGCGATACCGGACAGATCAATCAGCCCCAGCATTTT. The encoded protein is CASSDTGQINQPQHF.

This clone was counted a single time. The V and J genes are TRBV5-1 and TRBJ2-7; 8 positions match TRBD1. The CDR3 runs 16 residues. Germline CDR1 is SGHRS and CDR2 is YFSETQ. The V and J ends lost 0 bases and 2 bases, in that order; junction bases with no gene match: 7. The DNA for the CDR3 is TGCGCCAGCAGCTTGGCCCCCTCAGGGGGCCCCTACGAGCAGTACTTC. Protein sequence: CASSLAPSGGPYEQYF.

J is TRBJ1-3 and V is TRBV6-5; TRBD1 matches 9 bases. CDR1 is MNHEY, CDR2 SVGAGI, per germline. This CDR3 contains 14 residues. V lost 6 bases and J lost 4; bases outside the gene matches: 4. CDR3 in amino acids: CASRRTGEGNTIYF. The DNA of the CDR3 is TGTGCCAGCAGGAGGACAGGGGAGGGAAACACCATATATTTT.